This T cell receptor (beta chain) originates from a study of identical twins. V shed 3 bases and J shed 3 bases, with 15 bases lying between them. CDR1 is LNHDA, CDR2 SQIVND, per germline (reference sequence). There are 15 residues in the CDR3. TCRdb reanalysed the 5' RACE reads using MiXCR and keeps one entry per CDR3 protein. The sample holds about 530,000 distinct CDR3 sequences, nearly 15% seen once. The same sample was also used in a study of yellow fever vaccine responses in identical twins.

This rearrangement joins TRBV19 to TRBJ2-7; TRBD2 might be the D (6 bases). This TCR was sampled from a woman between 18 and 30 years old in good health. Input material: CD4+ T cells sorted from blood. The CDR3 reads CASSISGGNNYEQYF. The DNA of the CDR3 is TGTGCCAGTAGTATTTCGGGCGGGAATAACTACGAGCAGTACTTC.